This T cell receptor beta chain appears in the sequencing data of a study of cytomegalovirus exposure and HLA in healthy donors. General study findings and limits: Several of the most significant clusters were apparently associated with common viral pathogens in a later analysis. A later analysis found that most CMV-associated TCR beta chains appeared HLA-restricted.

Donors likely had unrecorded immune exposures despite being nominally healthy when sampled. Of note for this clone: Its antigen is not known.

This CDR3 spans 15 amino acids. Germline V gene sequence: CDR1 MNHNY, CDR2 SVGAGI (reference sequence). Losses at the gene ends were 4 bases for V and 1 base for J; bases not matched to a gene: 7. The PCR employed 60 Vbeta primers together with 13 Jbeta primers. Profiled with immunoSEQ multiplex PCR; TCRdb holds only in-frame clones, not every one. Of around 130,000 clones listed, approximately 80% are singletons. The TCR sequence derives from a girl aged 2-10 years in good health and CMV-seronegative. Sequenced sample: PBMCs. The J gene is TRBJ2-7, the V gene TRBV6-6; 7 positions agree with TRBD1. The CDR3 sequence: CASSFRDSASYEQYF. In nucleotides, the CDR3 is TGTGCCAGCAGTTTCCGGGACAGTGCTTCCTACGAGCAGTACTTC.